This T cell receptor (beta chain) derives from a study of graft-versus-host responses after intestinal transplantation. Study context: Grafts were multivisceral, liver-intestinal, or isolated intestinal. Each patient got anti-thymocyte globulin induction, then tacrolimus and steroids for two to four years. The study's findings and limits: Declines in HvG clones occurring early post-transplant were associated with peak circulating GvH clone levels.

The CDR3 sequence is 14 residues long. V was pared by 6 bases and J by 8 bases, with 19 bases between. CDR1 and CDR2 (germline): LNHDA, SQIVND (reference sequence). Repertoires were generated with immunoSEQ multiplex PCR, while TCRdb's copy carries only in-frame clones and drops some. The sample lists about 100,000 clones; about 90% were seen once. Of note for this clone: The antigen remains undetermined.

V gene TRBV19 combines with J gene TRBJ1-2; D is unclear. The TCR originated in a human donor who was the organ donor for an intestinal transplant. Here the sequenced sample was unstimulated CD4+ T cells sorted from spleen or lymph node cells, taken before transplant. CDR3 sequence reads: CASSRTLPSGGYTF. CDR3 DNA sequence: TGTGCCAGTAGCCGGACCCTACCCTCGGGCGGCTACACCTTC.